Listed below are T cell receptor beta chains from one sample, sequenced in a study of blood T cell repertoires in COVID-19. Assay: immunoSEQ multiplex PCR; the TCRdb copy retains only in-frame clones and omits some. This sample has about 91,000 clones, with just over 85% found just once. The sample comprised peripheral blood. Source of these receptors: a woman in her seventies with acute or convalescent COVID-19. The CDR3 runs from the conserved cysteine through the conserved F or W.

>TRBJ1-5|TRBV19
CASSPGWREEHF
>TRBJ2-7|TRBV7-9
CASSLDAGKPYEQYF
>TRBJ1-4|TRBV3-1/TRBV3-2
CASSPLPSEEKLFF
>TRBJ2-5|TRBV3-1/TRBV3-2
CASSQRRGGMGTQYF
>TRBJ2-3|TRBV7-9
CASFWTGGTDTQYF
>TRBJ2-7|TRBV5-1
CASSRQGASYEQYF
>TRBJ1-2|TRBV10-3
CATTWTGASYGYTF
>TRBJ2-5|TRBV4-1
CASSQWRQETQYF
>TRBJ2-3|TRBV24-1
CATSPGSSTDTQYF
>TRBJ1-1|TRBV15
CATSKDRGRVTEAFF
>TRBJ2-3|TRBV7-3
CASSLLGRGRADTQYF
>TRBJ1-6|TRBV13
CASSLGQGNNSPLHF
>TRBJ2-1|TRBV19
CASSIRAKGNEQFF
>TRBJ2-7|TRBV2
CATGRLAGAAAEQYF
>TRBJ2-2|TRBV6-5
CASEVDRGREELFF
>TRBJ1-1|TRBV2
CASSEAWDIDTEAFF
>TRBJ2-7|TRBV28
CASTGGRGGTSYEQYF
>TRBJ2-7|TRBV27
CASSSEGLAGNLYF
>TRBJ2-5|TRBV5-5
CASSLATGLETQYF
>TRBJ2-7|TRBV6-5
CASSQPGAYEQYF
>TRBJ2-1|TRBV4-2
CASSQDRGSREQFF
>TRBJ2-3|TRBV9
CASSQTSGTDTQYF
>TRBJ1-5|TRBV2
CATTRDSNQPQHF
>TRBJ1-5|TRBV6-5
CASSTQGNSNQPQHF
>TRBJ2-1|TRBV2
CASSALHLTSRRVNNEQFF
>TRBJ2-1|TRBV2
CASTWRAGNEQFF
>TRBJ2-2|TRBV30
CAWSVSRSTGELFF
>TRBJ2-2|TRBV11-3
CASSFAVNGELFF
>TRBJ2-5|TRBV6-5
CASTQQGTAQETQYF
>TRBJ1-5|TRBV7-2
CASSRGGAGQPQHF
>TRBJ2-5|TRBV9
CASSVTPGGAETQYF
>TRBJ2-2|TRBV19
CASCQTTSANTGELFF
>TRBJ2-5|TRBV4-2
CASSSDLTSDQETQYF
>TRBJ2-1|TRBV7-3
CASSLIRDRGPLRGNEQFF
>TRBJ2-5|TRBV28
CASSLYGDSKETQYF
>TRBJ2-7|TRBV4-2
CASSQPSQGYYEQYF
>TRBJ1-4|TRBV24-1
CATSDTGQGATNEKLFF
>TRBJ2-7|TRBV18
CASSQRPGTGTYEQYF
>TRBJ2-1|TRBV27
CASSLTLQDWGYNEQFF
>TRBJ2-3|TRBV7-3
CASSLGLAGGVDTQYF